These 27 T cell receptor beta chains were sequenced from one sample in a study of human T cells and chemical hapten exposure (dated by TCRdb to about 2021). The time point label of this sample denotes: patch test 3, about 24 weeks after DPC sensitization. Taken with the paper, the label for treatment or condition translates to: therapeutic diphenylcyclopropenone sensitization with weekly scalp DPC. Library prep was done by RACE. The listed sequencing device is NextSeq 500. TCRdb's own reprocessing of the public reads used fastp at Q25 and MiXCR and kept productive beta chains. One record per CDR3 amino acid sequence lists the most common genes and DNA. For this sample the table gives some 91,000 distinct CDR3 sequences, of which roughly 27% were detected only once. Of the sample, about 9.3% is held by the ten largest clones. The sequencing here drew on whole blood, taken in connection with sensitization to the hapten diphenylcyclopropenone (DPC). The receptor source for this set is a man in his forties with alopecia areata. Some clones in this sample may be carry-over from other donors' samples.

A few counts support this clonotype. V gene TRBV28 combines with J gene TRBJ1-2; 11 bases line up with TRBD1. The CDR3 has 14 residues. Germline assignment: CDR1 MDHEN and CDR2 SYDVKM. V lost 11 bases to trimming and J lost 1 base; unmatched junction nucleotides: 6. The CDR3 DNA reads TGTGCCGGGCGGGGGACAGGGGGTAACTATGGCTACACCTTC. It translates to CAGRGTGGNYGYTF.

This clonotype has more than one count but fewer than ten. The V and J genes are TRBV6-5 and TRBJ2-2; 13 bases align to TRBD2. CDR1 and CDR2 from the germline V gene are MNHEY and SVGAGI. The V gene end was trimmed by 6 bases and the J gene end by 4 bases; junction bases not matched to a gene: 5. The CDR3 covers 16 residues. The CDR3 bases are TGTGCCAGCAGCCCGACTAGCGGGAGGAGCACCGGGGAGCTGTTTTTT. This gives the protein CASSPTSGRSTGELFF.

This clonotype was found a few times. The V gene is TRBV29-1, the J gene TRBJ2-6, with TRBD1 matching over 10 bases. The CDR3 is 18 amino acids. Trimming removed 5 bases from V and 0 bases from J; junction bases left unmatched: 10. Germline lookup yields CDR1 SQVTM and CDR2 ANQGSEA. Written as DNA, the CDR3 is TGCAGCGTTACTGACTCGACAGGGGGCTACTCTGGGGCCAACGTCCTGACTTTC. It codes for CSVTDSTGGYSGANVLTF. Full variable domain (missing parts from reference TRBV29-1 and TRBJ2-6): SAVISQKPSRDICQRGTSLTIQCQVDSQVTMMFWYRQQPGQSLTLIATANQGSEATYESGFVIDKFPISRPNLTFSTLTVSNMSPEDSSIYLCSVTDSTGGYSGANVLTFGAGSRLTVL.

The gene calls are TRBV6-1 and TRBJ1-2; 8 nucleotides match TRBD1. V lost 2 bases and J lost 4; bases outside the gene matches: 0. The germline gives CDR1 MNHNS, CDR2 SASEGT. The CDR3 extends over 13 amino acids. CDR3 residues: CASSEQGAYGYTF. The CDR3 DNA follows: TGTGCCAGCAGTGAACAGGGGGCCTATGGCTACACCTTC.

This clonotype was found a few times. The CDR3 region has the DNA TGCAGTGTACGGGTGGAGAGCGCCAAAAACATTCAGTACTTC. Its protein is CSVRVESAKNIQYF. This chain joins TRBV20-1 and TRBJ2-4, with D uncertain. Germline CDR1 reads DFQATT; CDR2 reads SNEGSKA (reference sequence). V was cut by 7 bases and J by 1 base, with 14 bases left in between. The CDR3 covers 14 residues.

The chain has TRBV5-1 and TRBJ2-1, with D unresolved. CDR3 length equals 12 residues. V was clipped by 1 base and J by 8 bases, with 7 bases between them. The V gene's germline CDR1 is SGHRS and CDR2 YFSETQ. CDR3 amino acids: CASSLRNYEQFF. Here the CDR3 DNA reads TGCGCCAGCAGCTTGCGTAATTATGAGCAGTTCTTC. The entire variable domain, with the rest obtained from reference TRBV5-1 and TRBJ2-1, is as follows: KAGVTQTPRYLIKTRGQQVTLSCSPISGHRSVSWYQQTPGQGLQFLFEYFSETQRNKGNFPGRFSGRQFSNSRSEMNVSTLELGDSALYLCASSLRNYEQFFGPGTRLTVL.

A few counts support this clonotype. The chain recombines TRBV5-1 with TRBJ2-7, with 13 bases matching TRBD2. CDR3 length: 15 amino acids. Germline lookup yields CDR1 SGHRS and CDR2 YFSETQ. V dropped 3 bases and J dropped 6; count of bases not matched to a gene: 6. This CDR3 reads CASSSGTSGNSEQYF. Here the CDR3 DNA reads TGCGCCAGCAGCTCCGGGACTAGCGGGAACTCCGAGCAGTACTTC.

The CDR3 spells CASSFARAHGETQYF. The CDR3 DNA follows: TGTGCCAGCAGTTTCGCCAGGGCCCATGGAGAGACCCAGTACTTC. The chain links TRBV28 to TRBJ2-5; D might be TRBD1 (5 bases). Germline V gene lookup returns CDR1 MDHEN and CDR2 SYDVKM. V lost 3 bases to trimming and J lost 4 bases, with 15 bases between them. CDR3 length: 15 amino acids.

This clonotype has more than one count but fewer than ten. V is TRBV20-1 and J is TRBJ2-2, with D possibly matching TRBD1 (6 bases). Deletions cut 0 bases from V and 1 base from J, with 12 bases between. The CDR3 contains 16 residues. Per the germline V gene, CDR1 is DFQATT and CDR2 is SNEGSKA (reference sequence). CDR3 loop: CSARDPTTGNTGELFF. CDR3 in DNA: TGCAGTGCTAGAGATCCGACGACAGGGAACACCGGGGAGCTGTTTTTT.

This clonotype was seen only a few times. The CDR3 sequence is CASSQDRGRAAFF. The DNA of the CDR3 is TGCGCCAGCAGCCAAGATCGTGGCAGGGCGGCTTTCTTT. The rearrangement uses TRBV4-3 and TRBJ1-1, with a weak D call TRBD1 (5 bases). Germline V lookup: CDR1 LGHNA, CDR2 YSLEER. The CDR3 contains 13 residues. V was trimmed by 0 bases and J by 11 bases, leaving 13 bases between them.

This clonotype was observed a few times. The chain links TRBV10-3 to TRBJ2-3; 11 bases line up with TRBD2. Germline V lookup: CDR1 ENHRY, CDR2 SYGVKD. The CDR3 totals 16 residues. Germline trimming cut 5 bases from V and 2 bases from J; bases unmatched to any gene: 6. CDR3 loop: CAISSLAGGNTDTQYF. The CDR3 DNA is TGTGCCATCAGTTCATTAGCGGGAGGGAACACAGATACGCAGTATTTT.

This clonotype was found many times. CDR3 sequence: CASSQDWGSNQPQHF. The CDR3 bases are TGTGCCAGCAGCCAAGATTGGGGTAGCAATCAGCCCCAGCATTTT. The chain carries TRBV3-1 and TRBJ1-5, with D hard to call. Trimming removed 0 bases at V and 0 bases at J, with 6 bases between. Germline V lookup: CDR1 LGHDT, CDR2 YNNKEL (reference sequence). CDR3 size: 15 residues.

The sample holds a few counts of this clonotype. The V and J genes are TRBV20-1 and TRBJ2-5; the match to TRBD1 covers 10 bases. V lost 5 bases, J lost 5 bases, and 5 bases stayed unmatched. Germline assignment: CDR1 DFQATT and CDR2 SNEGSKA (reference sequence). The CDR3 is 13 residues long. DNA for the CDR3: TGCAGTGCTGGGGACAGGGGTCGGGAGACCCAGTACTTC. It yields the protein CSAGDRGRETQYF.

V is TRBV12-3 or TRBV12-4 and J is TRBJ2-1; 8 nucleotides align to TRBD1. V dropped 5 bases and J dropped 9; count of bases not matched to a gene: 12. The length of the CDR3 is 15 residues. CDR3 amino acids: CASSTRQGAGGEQFF. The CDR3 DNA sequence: TGTGCCAGCAGTACACGGCAGGGGGCAGGTGGTGAGCAGTTCTTC.

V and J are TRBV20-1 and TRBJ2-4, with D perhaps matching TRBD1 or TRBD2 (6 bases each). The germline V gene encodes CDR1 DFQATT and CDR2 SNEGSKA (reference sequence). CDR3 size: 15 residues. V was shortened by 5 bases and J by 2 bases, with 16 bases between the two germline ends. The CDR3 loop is CSAGGQFLSKNIQYF. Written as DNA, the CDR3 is TGCAGTGCTGGGGGGCAGTTTCTTTCCAAAAACATTCAGTACTTC.

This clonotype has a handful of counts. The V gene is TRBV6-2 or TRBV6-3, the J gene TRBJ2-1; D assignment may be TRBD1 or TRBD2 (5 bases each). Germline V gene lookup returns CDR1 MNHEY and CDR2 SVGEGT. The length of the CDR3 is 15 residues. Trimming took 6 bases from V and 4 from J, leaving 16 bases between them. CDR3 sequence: CASRLGTRGYNEQFF. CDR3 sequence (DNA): TGTGCCAGCAGGCTGGGGACCCGTGGGTACAATGAGCAGTTCTTC.

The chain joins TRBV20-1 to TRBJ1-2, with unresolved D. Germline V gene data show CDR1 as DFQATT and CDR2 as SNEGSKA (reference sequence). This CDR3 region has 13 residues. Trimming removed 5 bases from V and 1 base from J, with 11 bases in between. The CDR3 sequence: CSAWVGSNYGYTF. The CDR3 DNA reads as TGCAGTGCTTGGGTGGGGAGTAACTATGGCTACACCTTC.

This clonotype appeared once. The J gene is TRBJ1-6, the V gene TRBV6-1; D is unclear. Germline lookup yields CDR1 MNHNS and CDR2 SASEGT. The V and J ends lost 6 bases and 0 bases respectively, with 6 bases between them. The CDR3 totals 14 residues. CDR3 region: CASSGLSYNSPLHF. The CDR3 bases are TGTGCCAGCAGCGGACTCTCCTATAATTCACCCCTCCACTTT.

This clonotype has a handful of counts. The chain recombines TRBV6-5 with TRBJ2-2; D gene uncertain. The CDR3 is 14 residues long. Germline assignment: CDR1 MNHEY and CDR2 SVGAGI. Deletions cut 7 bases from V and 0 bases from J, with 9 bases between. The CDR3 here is CASNPASNTGELFF. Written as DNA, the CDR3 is TGTGCCAGCAATCCTGCGTCGAACACCGGGGAGCTGTTTTTT.

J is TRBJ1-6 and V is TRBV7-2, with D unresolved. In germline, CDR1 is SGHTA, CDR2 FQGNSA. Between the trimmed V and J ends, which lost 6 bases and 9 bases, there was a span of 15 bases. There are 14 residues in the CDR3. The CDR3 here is CASSPETTASPLHF. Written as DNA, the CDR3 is TGTGCCAGCAGTCCTGAGACGACCGCTTCACCCCTCCACTTT.

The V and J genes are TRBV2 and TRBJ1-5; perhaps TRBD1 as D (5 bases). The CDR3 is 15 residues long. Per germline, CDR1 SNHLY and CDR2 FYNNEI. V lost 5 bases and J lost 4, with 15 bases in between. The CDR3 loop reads CASSRDRLANQPQHF. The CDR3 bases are TGTGCCAGCAGTAGGGACCGCCTGGCAAATCAGCCCCAGCATTTT.

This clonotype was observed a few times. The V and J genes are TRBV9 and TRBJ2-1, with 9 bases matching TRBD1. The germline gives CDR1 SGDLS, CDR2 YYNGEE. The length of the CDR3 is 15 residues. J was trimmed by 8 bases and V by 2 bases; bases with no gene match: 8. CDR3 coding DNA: TGTGCCAGCAGCGTCGGACAGGGGTTTGGGCATGAGCAGTTCTTC. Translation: CASSVGQGFGHEQFF.

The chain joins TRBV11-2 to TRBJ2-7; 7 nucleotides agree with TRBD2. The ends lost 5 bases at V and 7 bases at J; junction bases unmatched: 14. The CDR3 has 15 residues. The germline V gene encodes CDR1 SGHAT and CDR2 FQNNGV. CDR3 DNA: TGTGCCAGCAGCCCGCGAGGGCGCGGGGGACGGGAGCAGTACTTC. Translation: CASSPRGRGGREQYF. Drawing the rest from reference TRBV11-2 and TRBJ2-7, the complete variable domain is EAGVAQSPRYKIIEKRQSVAFWCNPISGHATLYWYQQILGQGPKLLIQFQNNGVVDDSQLPKDRFSAERLKGVDSTLKIQPAKLEDSAVYLCASSPRGRGGREQYFGPGTRLTVT.

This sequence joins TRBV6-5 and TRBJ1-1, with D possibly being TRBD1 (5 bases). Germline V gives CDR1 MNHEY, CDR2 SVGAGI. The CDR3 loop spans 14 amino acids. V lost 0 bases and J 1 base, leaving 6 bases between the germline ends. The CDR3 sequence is CASSYSTGNTEAFF. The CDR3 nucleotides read TGTGCCAGCAGTTACTCCACAGGGAACACTGAAGCTTTCTTT.

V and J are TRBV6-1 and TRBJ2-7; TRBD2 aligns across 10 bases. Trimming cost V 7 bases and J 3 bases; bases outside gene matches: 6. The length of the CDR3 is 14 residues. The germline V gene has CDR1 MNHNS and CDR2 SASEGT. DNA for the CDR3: TGTGCCAGCAATCGGGCTAGCGGGAGCTACGAGCAGTACTTC. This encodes CASNRASGSYEQYF.

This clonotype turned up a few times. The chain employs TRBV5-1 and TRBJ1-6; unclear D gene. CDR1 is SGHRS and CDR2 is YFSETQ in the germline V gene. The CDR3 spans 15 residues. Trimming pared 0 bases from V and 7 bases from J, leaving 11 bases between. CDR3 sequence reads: CASSLGYSPNSPLHF. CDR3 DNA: TGCGCCAGCAGCTTGGGATACAGCCCAAATTCACCCCTCCACTTT.

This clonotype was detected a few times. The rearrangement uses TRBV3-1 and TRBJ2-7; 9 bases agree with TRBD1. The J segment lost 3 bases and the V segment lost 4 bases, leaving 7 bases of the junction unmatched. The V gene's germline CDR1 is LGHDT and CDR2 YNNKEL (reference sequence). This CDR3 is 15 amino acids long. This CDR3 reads CASSRTDRGNYEQYF. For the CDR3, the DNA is TGTGCCAGCAGCCGGACGGACAGGGGAAACTACGAGCAGTACTTC.